Listed below are T cell receptor beta chains from one sample, sequenced in a study of blood T cell repertoires in COVID-19. Sequencing used immunoSEQ multiplex PCR; TCRdb keeps in-frame clones, though not all of them. The table records about 120,000 clones, 85% of them present only once. What was sequenced was peripheral blood. All receptors come from a man older than 75 with active or convalescent COVID-19. CDR3s include the opening cysteine and the closing phenylalanine or tryptophan. The order of the fields is V gene, J gene, D gene, clone size, CDR3 protein, CDR3 DNA. D genes are given only for firm matches. Clone size is not always given. Where it is, it says once, few, many or a class for expanded clones.

TRBV5-1,TRBJ1-1,.,.,CASSRVGQNTEAFF,TGCGCCAGCAGCCGAGTGGGACAGAACACTGAAGCTTTCTTT
TRBV3-1/TRBV3-2,TRBJ2-3,TRBD1,.,CASSLEGAWGTDTQYF,TGTGCCAGCAGCCTAGAGGGGGCTTGGGGCACAGATACGCAGTATTTT
TRBV18,TRBJ1-1,.,.,CASSPRAPGGMNTEAFF,TGTGCCAGCTCACCGCGCGCCCCCGGGGGGATGAACACTGAAGCTTTCTTT
TRBV6-1,TRBJ1-5,.,.,CASSDTADQPQHF,TGTGCCAGCAGTGATACGGCGGATCAGCCCCAGCATTTT
TRBV28,TRBJ1-2,TRBD1,.,CASYRQGVINYGYTF,TGTGCCAGCTACAGACAGGGGGTCATTAACTATGGCTACACCTTC
TRBV3-1/TRBV3-2,TRBJ1-2,.,.,CASSQDGAVGYGYTF,TGTGCCAGCAGCCAAGATGGCGCGGTGGGCTATGGCTACACCTTC
TRBV15,TRBJ1-5,.,.,CATSRGGGHQPQHF,TGTGCCACCAGCAGAGGCGGGGGGCATCAGCCCCAGCATTTT
TRBV24-1,TRBJ1-2,TRBD1,few,CAIADRGVRGYTF,TGTGCCATCGCGGACAGGGGGGTCCGTGGCTACACCTTC
TRBV6-5,TRBJ2-1,.,.,CASRGVYTTNEQFF,TGTGCCAGCAGAGGGGTTTATACTACCAATGAGCAGTTCTTC
TRBV2,TRBJ2-3,.,.,CASSVFSVRHYTDTQYF,TGTGCCAGCAGTGTGTTTTCTGTCCGACATTACACAGATACGCAGTATTTT
TRBV5-4,TRBJ2-1,.,few,CASSPRGTGPYNEQFF,TGTGCCAGCTCCCCGAGGGGAACAGGGCCTTACAATGAGCAGTTCTTC
TRBV27,TRBJ2-3,TRBD2,.,CASSSLTSGGASGVDTQYF,TGTGCCAGCAGTTCCCTGACTAGCGGGGGGGCCTCGGGGGTAGATACGCAGTATTTT
TRBV19,TRBJ1-2,.,.,CASSRRDRDGYTF,TGTGCCAGTAGTAGGAGGGATCGGGACGGCTACACCTTC
TRBV7-3,TRBJ2-3,.,.,CASSLGSLPGTQYF,TGTGCCAGCAGCTTAGGGTCCCTACCAGGTACGCAGTATTTT
TRBV19,TRBJ2-5,TRBD1,.,CASSGTGVQGETQYF,TGTGCCAGTAGTGGGACAGGAGTCCAGGGAGAGACCCAGTACTTC
TRBV3-1/TRBV3-2,TRBJ1-5,.,.,CASSYTGSNQPQHF,TGTGCCAGCAGCTATACAGGGAGCAATCAGCCCCAGCATTTT
TRBV7-6,TRBJ2-5,TRBD1,.,CASSLDGTGLTETQYF,TGTGCCAGCAGCTTAGATGGGACAGGGTTAACAGAGACCCAGTACTTC
TRBV6-4,TRBJ2-1,.,few,CASSDSEGAPQFF,TGTGCCAGCAGTGACTCAGAAGGGGCACCACAGTTCTTC
TRBV3-1/TRBV3-2,TRBJ2-3,TRBD2,.,CASSQEVGLAAPDTQYF,TGTGCCAGCAGCCAAGAAGTGGGACTAGCGGCCCCAGATACGCAGTATTTT
TRBV4-1,TRBJ2-2,.,.,CASSQLTSGNTGELFF,TGCGCCAGCAGCCAGCTAACTAGTGGGAACACCGGGGAGCTGTTTTTT
TRBV12-5,TRBJ1-5,.,once,CASGLINSQPQHF,TGTGCTAGTGGTTTGATAAACAGTCAGCCCCAGCATTTT
TRBV11-2,TRBJ2-1,TRBD2,.,CASPLAGLAGNSSYNEQFF,TGTGCCAGCCCTCTCGCGGGACTAGCGGGAAATAGCTCCTACAATGAGCAGTTCTTC
TRBV5-1,TRBJ1-2,TRBD1,.,CASSLTRDRVIGRYGYTF,TGCGCCAGCAGCTTGACCCGGGACAGGGTCATAGGTCGTTATGGCTACACCTTC
TRBV19,TRBJ1-5,.,.,CASSRSRDSNQPQHF,TGTGCCAGTAGTAGGTCCAGGGATAGCAATCAGCCCCAGCATTTT